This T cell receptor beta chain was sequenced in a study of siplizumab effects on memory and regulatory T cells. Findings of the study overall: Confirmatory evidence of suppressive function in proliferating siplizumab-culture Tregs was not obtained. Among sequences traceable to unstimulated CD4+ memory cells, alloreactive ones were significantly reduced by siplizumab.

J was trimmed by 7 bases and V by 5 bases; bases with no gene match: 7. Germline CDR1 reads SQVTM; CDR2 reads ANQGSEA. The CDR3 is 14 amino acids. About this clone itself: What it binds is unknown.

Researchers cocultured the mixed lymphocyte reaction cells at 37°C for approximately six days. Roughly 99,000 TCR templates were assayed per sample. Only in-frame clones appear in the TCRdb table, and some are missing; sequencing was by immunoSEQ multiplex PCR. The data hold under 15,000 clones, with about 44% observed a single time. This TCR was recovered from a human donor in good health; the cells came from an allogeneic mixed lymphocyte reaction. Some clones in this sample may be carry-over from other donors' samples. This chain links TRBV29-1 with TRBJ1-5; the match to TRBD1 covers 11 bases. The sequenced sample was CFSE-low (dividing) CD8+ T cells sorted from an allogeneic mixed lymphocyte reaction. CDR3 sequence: CSVSGTGGQQPQHF. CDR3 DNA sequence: TGCAGCGTTTCCGGGACAGGGGGTCAACAGCCCCAGCATTTT.